The rows below give T cell receptor beta chains drawn from one sample of a study of shared clonotypes between healthy human individuals. Repertoires were generated with immunoSEQ multiplex PCR, while TCRdb's copy carries only in-frame clones and drops some. The sample holds around 2,000,000 clones; approximately 95% are singletons and the top ten take more than 0.9%. The specimen sequenced was naive CD8+ T cells sorted from blood. These receptors all stem from a man between 18 and 29 years old in good health. Both conserved end residues are part of each CDR3. The D gene is left open where the match is weak.

v_gene: TRBV10-3
j_gene: TRBJ1-1
d_gene: NA
CDR3aa: CAISDGWEFEVTEAFF

v_gene: TRBV4-3
j_gene: TRBJ2-3
d_gene: NA
CDR3aa: CASSPATAGSTDTQYF

v_gene: TRBV5-1
j_gene: TRBJ2-7
d_gene: NA
CDR3aa: CASSLAAGRYEQYF

v_gene: TRBV6-5
j_gene: TRBJ2-5
d_gene: NA
CDR3aa: CASSYGVQREGETQYF

v_gene: TRBV7-9
j_gene: TRBJ2-2
d_gene: NA
CDR3aa: CASRPSHMAPTGELFF

v_gene: TRBV7-2
j_gene: TRBJ2-7
d_gene: NA
CDR3aa: CASSLVNEQYF

v_gene: TRBV4-1
j_gene: TRBJ1-2
d_gene: NA
CDR3aa: CASSQSSAGNYGYTF

v_gene: TRBV19
j_gene: TRBJ2-7
d_gene: TRBD1
CDR3aa: CASSLRPGTGAYEQYF

v_gene: TRBV7-9
j_gene: TRBJ2-1
d_gene: NA
CDR3aa: CASGGELSYNEQFF

v_gene: TRBV28
j_gene: TRBJ2-7
d_gene: NA
CDR3aa: CASSFGGVGGSYEQYF